This T cell receptor beta chain was sequenced during a study of sequential checkpoint blockade in melanoma. Study at large: Both treatment sequences were followed by maintenance nivolumab.

Only in-frame clones appear in the TCRdb table, and some are missing; sequencing was by immunoSEQ multiplex PCR. The sample includes 21,000 or so clones, roughly 80% of them seen just once. Treatment of the sample: randomized to nivolumab then ipilimumab (arm A) or the reverse (arm B). Patients had received no earlier DNA-damaging chemotherapy. PBMC sorting kept live CD3+CD8+ cells without CD19 or CD56. The CDR3 consists of 14 residues. Germline V lookup: CDR1 ENHRY, CDR2 SYGVKD. The TCR sequence derives from a human donor with melanoma. The sample in question was CD8+ T cells sorted from blood (inferred from file names), obtained from a patient given nivolumab and ipilimumab in sequence. The chain uses TRBV10-3 and TRBJ2-5, with 10 bases lining up with TRBD1. The last part of the DNA fits TRBJ2-7 better; the J call may be wrong. The DNA for the CDR3 is TGTGCCATCAGTGATCCGGGACAGGGGTACGAGCAGTACTTC. Residues: CAISDPGQGYEQYF.